These 4 T cell receptor beta chains share one sample of origin, sequenced in a study of regulatory T cells in long-lasting Graves disease. Building the TCR beta libraries relied on iRepertoire HTBI primers, and CDR3 regions underwent Arm-PCR. TCRdb independently ran MiXCR on the multiplex PCR reads; one entry per CDR3 protein. The sample has roughly 320,000 distinct CDR3 sequences; about a sixth are singletons. Described time point: newly diagnosed GD, antithyroid drugs for less than 3 months. The TCR library was made from RNA that had been extracted from PBMCs in TRIzol. The same specimen was also included in a second study, on T cells in Graves' hyperthyroidism and ophthalmopathy.

Here the sequenced sample was peripheral blood mononuclear cells (PBMCs), taken at new diagnosis, from a patient treated with antithyroid drugs. These TCRs come from a man aged 35 to 55 with Graves disease.

This clonotype has a count of ten or more. Here the CDR3 reads CASSEVQGRTEAFF. CDR3 DNA sequence: TGTGCCAGCAGTGAAGTGCAGGGCCGGACTGAAGCTTTCTTT. The chain couples TRBV2 to TRBJ1-1; perhaps TRBD1 as D (5 bases). V was clipped by 1 base and J by 5 bases, with 11 bases between them. CDR1 is SNHLY, CDR2 FYNNEI, per germline. The CDR3 contains 14 residues.

The gene calls are TRBV15 and TRBJ2-6; 7 bases map to TRBD2. This CDR3 comprises 16 residues. Trimming cost V 6 bases and J 0 bases; bases outside gene matches: 5. CDR1 is LNHNV and CDR2 is YYDKDF in the germline V gene (reference sequence). CDR3 in amino acids: CATRGGGTSGANVLTF. CDR3 DNA sequence: TGTGCCACCAGGGGGGGGGGAACCTCTGGGGCCAACGTCCTGACTTTC.

This clonotype has a count of ten or more. CDR3 loop: CASSLRPGRRLGKLFF. In DNA, the CDR3 is TGTGCCAGCAGCTTAAGGCCGGGACGGAGACTCGGAAAACTGTTTTTT. The chain links TRBV7-8 to TRBJ1-4; TRBD1 is a possible D gene (5 bases). CDR1 is SGHVS and CDR2 is FQNEAQ in the germline V gene. There are 16 residues in the CDR3. Deletions cut 2 bases from V and 10 bases from J, with 20 bases between.

This clonotype came up many times. The chain is built from TRBV12-3 or TRBV12-4 and TRBJ2-3; the match to TRBD1 covers 8 bases. The V and J ends lost 4 bases and 2 bases, in that order; junction bases with no gene match: 11. The CDR3 is 17 residues long. CDR3: CASSSRTGPAHTDTQYF. The DNA for the CDR3 is TGTGCCAGCAGTTCCCGGACAGGGCCGGCCCACACAGATACGCAGTATTTT.